This T cell receptor beta chain was sequenced during a study of T cells in localized non-small cell lung cancer. Assay: immunoSEQ multiplex PCR; the TCRdb copy retains only in-frame clones and omits some. Counted here are tens of thousands of clones, approximately 88% occurring once; the ten biggest clones make up approximately 15%. This clone was found once. No antigen is known for it. Regarding the study as a whole: Uninvolved adjacent lung showed peak T cell clonality, exceeding tumor.

This CDR3 is built from 10 residues. From germline, CDR1 is DFQATT and CDR2 SNEGSKA (reference sequence). Deletions cut 5 bases from V and 3 bases from J, with 5 bases between. This clonotype was sampled from a man aged 35 to 69 with stage I squamous cell lung carcinoma. The chain combines TRBV20-1 with TRBJ2-7; D gene ambiguous. Sequencing was performed on peripheral blood, taken before any cancer treatment. The CDR3 DNA follows: TGCAGTGCTGCCATCTACGAGCAGTACTTC. This sequence encodes CSAAIYEQYF.